A selection of T cell receptor beta chains follows, all from one sample in a study of human T cells and chemical hapten exposure. TCRdb reanalysed the RACE reads using MiXCR and keeps one entry per CDR3 protein. The sample has about 130,000 distinct CDR3 sequences; 8.5% to 9.5% are singletons. Material for sequencing was whole blood. The receptors shown here come from a male donor in good health. Some clones in this sample may be carry-over from other donors' samples. Both conserved end residues are part of each CDR3. A D gene is named only where the DNA matches it firmly. The size of a clone is reported for some rows only, either as once, few or many, or as a class for expanded clones.

clone size	V gene	CDR3 length	D gene	J gene	CDR3 DNA	CDR3 protein
.	TRBV29-1	14	TRBD1	TRBJ1-1	TGCAGCGCTCACCGACAGGGTTTAGAAACTGAAGCTTTCTTT	CSAHRQGLETEAFF
many	TRBV7-2	15	TRBD1	TRBJ2-3	TGTGCCAGCAGCTTAGTACAGGGGGCGGCAGATACGCAGTATTTT	CASSLVQGAADTQYF
many	TRBV6-4	19	.	TRBJ2-6	TGTGCCAGCAGTGACTCTGAAGTAGGGGCAGGCTCTGGGGCCAACGTCCTGACTTTC	CASSDSEVGAGSGANVLTF
few	TRBV7-9	13	.	TRBJ1-2	TGTGCCAGCAGCTTAGAAGACGTCTATGGCTACACCTTC	CASSLEDVYGYTF
.	TRBV23-1	17	TRBD1	TRBJ2-5	TGCGCCAGCAGTCAACTACGCCGCGGACAGGGTTTAGAGACCCAGTACTTC	CASSQLRRGQGLETQYF
.	TRBV6-5	13	.	TRBJ2-5	TGTGCCAGCAGTTACGGCGGTCCCCTCACCCAGTACTTC	CASSYGGPLTQYF
.	TRBV7-9	12	.	TRBJ1-1	TGTGCCAGCAGCTTAGACAAAACTGAAGCTTTCTTT	CASSLDKTEAFF
few	TRBV2	15	.	TRBJ2-2	TGTGCCAGCAGTGCAGGCCTCGCGAACACCGGGGAGCTGTTTTTT	CASSAGLANTGELFF
few	TRBV19	14	.	TRBJ2-7	TGTGCCAGTAGTTCCGGGACCATTCGCTACGAGCAGTACTTC	CASSSGTIRYEQYF
many	TRBV14	16	TRBD2	TRBJ2-7	TGTGCCAGCAGCCAAGGCTGGTTAGCGGGAAATGACGAGCAGTACTTC	CASSQGWLAGNDEQYF
many	TRBV12-3/TRBV12-4	14	.	TRBJ2-1	TGTGCCAGCAGTTTCGGCAGTCCGTACAATGAGCAGTTCTTC	CASSFGSPYNEQFF
many	TRBV2	19	TRBD2	TRBJ2-7	TGTGCCAGCAGTGAATCTGGGCTAGCGGGAGTTGTCAGCTCCTACGAGCAGTACTTC	CASSESGLAGVVSSYEQYF
many	TRBV11-2	14	.	TRBJ1-5	TGTGCCAGCAGCTTTCTAGGAGGGGCTCAGCCCCAGCATTTT	CASSFLGGAQPQHF
.	TRBV7-9	14	TRBD1	TRBJ2-7	TGTGCCAGCAGCTCAGGACAGGGTGGCAACGAGCAGTACTTC	CASSSGQGGNEQYF
many	TRBV20-1	16	TRBD2	TRBJ2-1	TGCAGTGCAACTGGGACTAGCGGGAGTTCCTACAATGAGCAGTTCTTC	CSATGTSGSSYNEQFF
many	TRBV29-1	14	TRBD2	TRBJ2-7	TGCAGCGCCGGGACTAGCAGGAGCTCCTACGAGCAGTACTTC	CSAGTSRSSYEQYF
many	TRBV20-1	11	.	TRBJ2-7	TGCAGTGCTAGAGACGCCTACGAGCAGTACTTC	CSARDAYEQYF